This T cell receptor beta chain derives from a study of blood T cells in healthy people across ages. Overall study results and limits: Calculation of diversity from one million T cells yielded estimates considered to be underestimates.

Samples each had at least 5 micrograms of total RNA extracted. This clonotype has at least ten counts. What it recognizes is unknown. For the second PCR, which ran for about 6 to 11 cycles, a sample-barcoded 5' primer and a J-beta primer mix were used. TCRdb processed the 5' RACE reads anew with MiXCR; each CDR3 protein has one entry. The table includes 600,000 or so distinct CDR3 sequences, approximately 30% detected once. This CDR3 spans 15 amino acids. Per the germline V gene, CDR1 is SGHTA and CDR2 is FQGTGA. The V end was cut by 1 base, the J end by 0 bases, with 10 bases between. Sequenced input: blood. This TCR derives from a woman of 80 years or more in good health. V gene TRBV7-3 combines with J gene TRBJ2-7; maybe TRBD1 (5 bases). CDR3 DNA sequence: TGTGCCAGCAGCTTAATGGTGGGGCCCTCCTACGAGCAGTACTTC. This encodes CASSLMVGPSYEQYF.